Here is one T cell receptor (beta chain) with its context. The source of the sample is a study of long-term antiretroviral therapy in people with HIV. V lost 5 bases to trimming and J lost 8 bases, with 10 bases between them. This CDR3 comprises 12 residues. CDR1 is ENHRY, CDR2 SYGVKD, per germline. This was the immunoSEQ v3.0 assay at survey level. Generated by immunoSEQ multiplex PCR, the TCRdb table keeps only in-frame clones and is missing some. The data contain over 20,000 clones, around 85% of them singletons. This receptor was obtained from a man between 35 and 55 years old with HIV. This material consisted of unsorted PBMCs, taken 1.6 years after starting antiretroviral therapy. The J gene is TRBJ2-1, the V gene TRBV10-3; D uncertain. CDR3 bases: TGTGCCATCAGTAGCCGGAGCGATGAGCAGTTCTTC. Amino acid sequence: CAISSRSDEQFF.